A single sample gave rise to the 22 T cell receptor beta chains below, sequenced in a study of monozygotic twins with inflammatory bowel disease. TCRdb re-analyzed the 5' RACE reads; it lists each CDR3 protein once, without DNA. Recorded for this sample: about 160,000 distinct CDR3 sequences. Sequences were obtained from blood. The receptors stem from a human donor with ulcerative colitis or Crohn's disease, or a healthy co-twin of an affected twin (not recorded which).

The gene calls are TRBV12-3 or TRBV12-4 and TRBJ2-7; TCRdb calls TRBD1, which cannot be checked without DNA. There are 14 residues in the CDR3. The CDR3 protein is CVSSHRDKPYEQYF.

The chain employs TRBV3-1 and TRBJ2-7; TCRdb calls TRBD1, which cannot be checked without DNA. This CDR3 spans 15 amino acids. Per the germline V gene, CDR1 is LGHDT and CDR2 is YNNKEL (reference sequence). The CDR3 here is CASSQDPDRGREQYF.

This chain's CDR3 is CASSWLAGGLNEQFF. V is TRBV28 and J is TRBJ2-1; absent DNA, TCRdb's TRBD2 call cannot be checked. Germline V gene data show CDR1 as MDHEN and CDR2 as SYDVKM. The length of the CDR3 is 15 residues.

The V call is TRBV11-1, the J call TRBJ1-1; TCRdb's D gene call, TRBD1, goes unchecked for lack of DNA. Looked up from germline, CDR1 is SGHAT and CDR2 is FQDESV (reference sequence). This CDR3 spans 14 amino acids. CDR3 in amino acids: CASSLISGDTEAFF.

The chain employs TRBV5-6 and TRBJ1-1. Per germline, CDR1 SGHDT and CDR2 YYEEEE. There are 13 residues in the CDR3. CDR3 loop: CASSLVANTEAFF.

The chain carries TRBV6-5 and TRBJ2-3; without DNA, the TCRdb call of TRBD1 cannot be checked. The CDR3 extends over 16 amino acids. CDR1 is MNHEY and CDR2 is SVGAGI in the germline V gene. CDR3 loop: CASSYTDRPSTDTQYF.

The chain uses TRBV9 and TRBJ2-2. Germline CDR1 SGDLS, CDR2 YYNGEE. This CDR3 is 14 amino acids long. CDR3 amino acids: CASSIAPDPGELFF.

This chain uses TRBV20-1 with TRBJ1-2. Germline V gene data show CDR1 as DFQATT and CDR2 as SNEGSKA (reference sequence). CDR3 length equals 13 residues. CDR3 in amino acids: CSARGVSNYGYTF.

The chain recombines TRBV7-8 with TRBJ2-7; TCRdb reports TRBD2, a call that lacks DNA to check it against. The CDR3 extends over 15 amino acids. The germline gives CDR1 SGHVS, CDR2 FQNEAQ. CDR3 protein: CASSALAVSSYEQYF.

The chain joins TRBV27 to TRBJ2-1; TCRdb indicates TRBD2, and absent DNA this call remains unverified. CDR1 and CDR2 from the germline V gene are MNHEY and SMNVEV (reference sequence). The CDR3 runs 15 residues. The CDR3 sequence is CASMQGLGTYNEQFF.

This CDR3 is CSARQNPPRELFF. The genes are TRBV20-1 and TRBJ2-2; the TCRdb call, TRBD2, lacks DNA for checking. The CDR3 extends over 13 amino acids. CDR1 is DFQATT, CDR2 SNEGSKA, per germline (reference sequence).

The chain couples TRBV28 to TRBJ2-7; as DNA is missing, the TRBD2 call by TCRdb cannot be tested. This CDR3 has 13 residues. Per the germline V gene, CDR1 is MDHEN and CDR2 is SYDVKM. The CDR3: CASGTSGSYEQYF. The full variable domain, in which reference TRBV28 and TRBJ2-7 provide the parts outside the CDR3, is DVKVTQSSRYLVKRTGEKVFLECVQDMDHENMFWYRQDPGLGLRLIYFSYDVKMKEKGDIPEGYSVSREKKERFSLILESASTNQTSMYLCASGTSGSYEQYFGPGTRLTVT.

The V and J genes are TRBV7-3 and TRBJ2-1; TCRdb indicates TRBD2, and absent DNA this call remains unverified. Germline CDR1 SGHTA, CDR2 FQGTGA. CDR3 size: 15 residues. CDR3 amino acids: CASSLRGLALDEQFF.

The chain recombines TRBV5-1 with TRBJ2-5; TCRdb returns TRBD1, unconfirmable since there is no DNA. CDR3 length equals 15 residues. Per the germline V gene, CDR1 is SGHRS and CDR2 is YFSETQ. The CDR3 sequence is CASSLPGGNQETQYF.

The V and J genes are TRBV18 and TRBJ2-6. The V gene's germline CDR1 is KGHSH and CDR2 LQKENI. This CDR3 region has 12 residues. The CDR3 region is CASSPGANVLTF.

The rearrangement uses TRBV6-1 and TRBJ1-5. Germline-derived CDR1 and CDR2 are MNHNS and SASEGT. The CDR3 runs to 14 residues. CDR3 in amino acids: CASSEGRLDQPQHF.

This sequence joins TRBV5-6 and TRBJ2-7; the D gene TCRdb calls, TRBD2, cannot be checked with no DNA. The CDR3 runs to 14 residues. Germline V gene sequence: CDR1 SGHDT, CDR2 YYEEEE. This CDR3 is CASSTRASTYEQYF.

V and J are TRBV24-1 and TRBJ1-1. The length of the CDR3 is 14 residues. Germline values: CDR1 KGHDR, CDR2 SFDVKD. The CDR3 protein is CATSGGVPNTEAFF.

This rearrangement joins TRBV9 to TRBJ2-7. This CDR3 region has 13 residues. CDR1 is SGDLS, CDR2 YYNGEE, per germline. The chain's CDR3 is CASSVEDYYEQYF.

The rearrangement links TRBV5-4 to TRBJ2-7; TCRdb reports TRBD1, a call that lacks DNA to check it against. The CDR3 length is 14 residues. CDR1 SGHNT and CDR2 YYREEE come from the germline V gene (reference sequence). CDR3 residues: CASSATRVDNEQYF.

The rearrangement joins TRBV20-1 to TRBJ2-1; TCRdb returns TRBD2, unconfirmable since there is no DNA. The CDR3 runs to 16 residues. Germline V CDR1 and CDR2: DFQATT, SNEGSKA (reference sequence). The CDR3 here is CSARGAGGGFDNEQFF.

V and J are TRBV20-1 and TRBJ1-1. This CDR3 has 13 residues. The germline gives CDR1 DFQATT, CDR2 SNEGSKA (reference sequence). CDR3: CSARSAGSTEAFF.